The rows below give T cell receptor beta chains drawn from one sample of a study of blood T cell repertoires in COVID-19. Using immunoSEQ multiplex PCR, the repertoire was profiled, and TCRdb retains in-frame clones only, with some absent. This repertoire shows approximately 180,000 clones, 75% to 90% found once; its top ten account for under 3.5%. Sequencing was done on a sample of peripheral blood. These receptors were collected from a man aged 55-75 years with acute or convalescent COVID-19. Both conserved end residues are part of each CDR3. Each record gives: clone size, D gene, J gene, V gene, CDR3 protein, CDR3 DNA. D genes are given only for firm matches. The size field is filled for only some rows; it gives once, few, many or a size class.

few | TRBD1 | TRBJ2-7 | TRBV30 | CAWSVDRGRAYEQYF | TGTGCCTGGAGTGTCGACAGGGGAAGAGCCTACGAGCAGTACTTC
few | NA | TRBJ2-1 | TRBV5-5 | CASSLAWQNYNEQFF | TGTGCCAGCAGCTTGGCCTGGCAAAACTACAATGAGCAGTTCTTC
NA | NA | TRBJ2-3 | TRBV11-1 | CASSLEGDSTDTQYF | TGTGCCAGCAGCTTAGAGGGGGATTCCACAGATACGCAGTATTTT
NA | TRBD2 | TRBJ2-1 | TRBV30 | CAWSARASGMGGGQFF | TGTGCCTGGAGTGCCCGGGCTAGCGGGATGGGTGGGGGGCAGTTCTTC
few | NA | TRBJ2-1 | TRBV6-6 | CASRPPGGGAYNEQFF | TGTGCCAGCAGACCACCTGGGGGGGGCGCCTACAATGAGCAGTTCTTC
NA | TRBD1 | TRBJ1-6 | TRBV28 | CASSTTGQGWSPLHF | TGTGCCAGCAGTACAACGGGACAGGGGTGGTCACCCCTCCACTTT
NA | TRBD1 | TRBJ2-1 | TRBV9 | CASSPGTGGANEQFF | TGTGCCAGCAGCCCCGGGACAGGGGGCGCGAATGAGCAGTTCTTC
NA | NA | TRBJ1-1 | TRBV18 | CASSPADIKAFF | TGTGCCAGCTCCCCAGCGGACATAAAAGCTTTCTTT
NA | NA | TRBJ2-3 | TRBV28 | CASSPRMDTDTQYF | TGTGCCAGCAGTCCCAGGATGGACACAGATACGCAGTATTTT
NA | TRBD2 | TRBJ2-3 | TRBV13 | CASSPGVAGAADTQYF | TGTGCCAGCAGCCCCGGGGTAGCGGGAGCTGCGGATACGCAGTATTTT
NA | NA | TRBJ2-2 | TRBV2 | CASKGQPNTGELFF | TGTGCCAGCAAGGGACAACCAAACACCGGGGAGCTGTTTTTT
NA | TRBD2 | TRBJ2-1 | TRBV5-1 | CASSLISGRGDEQFF | TGCGCCAGCAGCTTGATAAGCGGGAGAGGTGATGAGCAGTTCTTC
few | TRBD1 | TRBJ2-5 | TRBV24-1 | CATSDTQGAGETQYF | TGTGCCACCAGTGATACACAGGGGGCAGGAGAGACCCAGTACTTC
NA | NA | TRBJ1-5 | TRBV12-3/TRBV12-4 | CASSLGQNQPQHF | TGTGCCAGCAGTTTAGGACAGAACCAGCCCCAGCATTTT
NA | NA | TRBJ2-1 | TRBV27 | CASSLNPIMSGYNEQFF | TGTGCCAGCAGTTTAAACCCCATCATGAGCGGCTACAATGAGCAGTTCTTC
NA | TRBD2 | TRBJ2-5 | TRBV7-2 | CASSPTLAGGETQYF | TGTGCCAGCAGCCCCACCCTAGCGGGAGGAGAGACCCAGTACTTC
NA | TRBD2 | TRBJ2-1 | TRBV4-3 | CASSHTGASGKLEQFF | TGCGCCAGCAGCCATACCGGGGCTAGCGGGAAATTGGAGCAGTTCTTC
NA | NA | TRBJ2-3 | TRBV5-4 | CVSSRQGGTRTDTQYF | TGTGTCAGCAGCCGCCAGGGGGGTACTAGGACAGATACGCAGTATTTT
NA | TRBD2 | TRBJ2-7 | TRBV9 | CASTPGTSGDNEQYF | TGTGCCAGCACCCCGGGGACTAGCGGGGATAACGAGCAGTACTTC
NA | NA | TRBJ2-4 | TRBV28 | CASSEVGDRTDIQYF | TGTGCCAGCTCTGAAGTAGGTGACAGGACAGACATTCAGTACTTC
NA | TRBD1 | TRBJ1-1 | TRBV7-2 | CASSSRGTGTIAEAFF | TGTGCCAGCAGCTCGCGCGGGACAGGGACAATCGCTGAAGCTTTCTTT
NA | NA | TRBJ1-2 | TRBV6-1 | CASSEAAAHGYTF | TGTGCCAGCAGTGAAGCGGCAGCGCATGGCTACACCTTC
NA | TRBD1 | TRBJ1-2 | TRBV10-3 | CAISGRQGDYGYTF | TGTGCCATCAGTGGGAGACAGGGAGACTATGGCTACACCTTC
once | TRBD1 | TRBJ2-2 | TRBV7-9 | CASTFGDRDTGELFF | TGTGCCAGCACCTTCGGAGACAGGGACACCGGGGAGCTGTTTTTT
once | NA | TRBJ2-4 | TRBV18 | CASSPPALRGQNIQYF | TGTGCCAGCTCACCACCCGCCCTGCGGGGGCAAAACATTCAGTACTTC
NA | NA | TRBJ1-4 | TRBV19 | CASVGQAFNEKLFF | TGTGCCAGTGTGGGGCAGGCCTTTAATGAAAAACTGTTTTTT
NA | TRBD2 | TRBJ2-1 | TRBV7-9 | CASSPRTSGRYNEQFF | TGTGCCAGCAGCCCGAGGACTAGCGGGCGGTACAATGAGCAGTTCTTC
NA | NA | TRBJ1-5 | TRBV15 | CATSRDFGGNQPQHF | TGTGCCACCAGCAGAGATTTCGGGGGGAATCAGCCCCAGCATTTT
NA | TRBD1 | TRBJ2-7 | TRBV27 | CASRTGGREQYF | TGTGCCAGCCGGACAGGGGGGAGGGAGCAGTACTTC
NA | NA | TRBJ1-1 | TRBV5-5 | CASSGGPSGTEAFF | TGTGCCAGCAGCGGAGGACCCTCCGGCACTGAAGCTTTCTTT
NA | TRBD1 | TRBJ1-5 | TRBV7-2 | CASSLGGGFQPQHF | TGTGCCAGCAGCTTAGGAGGGGGCTTTCAGCCCCAGCATTTT
NA | TRBD1 | TRBJ2-5 | TRBV6-2/TRBV6-3 | CASSRGQPGTQYF | TGTGCCAGCAGCCGGGGACAGCCGGGGACCCAGTACTTC
NA | NA | TRBJ1-1 | TRBV30 | CAWRMSGATEAFF | TGTGCCTGGAGGATGTCAGGGGCGACTGAAGCTTTCTTT
NA | NA | TRBJ2-2 | TRBV7-7 | CASSLANGAGELFF | TGTGCTAGCAGCTTAGCTAACGGTGCCGGGGAGCTGTTTTTT
NA | NA | TRBJ1-3 | TRBV18 | CASSSWGPSSGNTIYF | TGTGCCAGCTCTTCCTGGGGCCCATCCTCTGGAAACACCATATATTTT
NA | TRBD1 | TRBJ2-4 | TRBV18 | CASSADRASIQYF | TGTGCCAGCTCCGCGGACAGGGCTAGCATTCAGTACTTC
NA | TRBD1 | TRBJ2-5 | TRBV3-1/TRBV3-2 | CASSQAGQGGQETQYF | TGTGCCAGCAGCCAAGCCGGACAGGGCGGGCAAGAGACCCAGTACTTC
NA | TRBD2 | TRBJ2-3 | TRBV3-1/TRBV3-2 | CASSQDPTSRSTDTQYF | TGTGCCAGCAGCCAAGATCCGACTAGCCGAAGCACAGATACGCAGTATTTT
NA | TRBD2 | TRBJ2-5 | TRBV5-8 | CASSLGLAGGKRQETQYF | TGTGCCAGCAGCTTGGGGCTAGCGGGAGGGAAAAGACAAGAGACCCAGTACTTC
few | TRBD2 | TRBJ2-5 | TRBV4-1 | CASSQDLALAGGQETQYF | TGCGCCAGCAGCCAAGATCTTGCTCTAGCGGGGGGACAAGAGACCCAGTACTTC
NA | TRBD1 | TRBJ1-2 | TRBV20-1 | CSASSGGPGRGYTF | TGCAGTGCTAGTTCAGGGGGCCCGGGTCGTGGCTACACCTTC
NA | NA | TRBJ2-5 | TRBV9 | CASSPTEGTQYF | TGTGCCAGCAGCCCGACTGAGGGGACCCAGTACTTC